The rows below give T cell receptor beta chains drawn from one sample of a study of blood T cells in healthy people across ages. One entry per CDR3 protein, called by TCRdb with MiXCR from the 5' RACE reads. The sample yields hundreds of thousands of distinct CDR3 sequences, about 62% seen once. The sample comprised blood. The source is a young man in good health. CDR3s include the opening cysteine and the closing phenylalanine or tryptophan. Each record gives: D gene, clone size, V gene, J gene, CDR3 DNA, CDR3 protein. A D gene is named only where the DNA matches it firmly. Some rows have no size entry. The others give once, few or many, or a class for an expanded clone.

TRBD2,.,TRBV20-1,TRBJ2-5,TGCAATGCTAGAGATCAGGTAGCGGGGGACCAAGAGACCCAGTACTTC,CNARDQVAGDQETQYF
TRBD1,.,TRBV29-1,TRBJ2-5,TGCAGCGTAACCGGGACAGGGGGGGAGACCCAGTACTTC,CSVTGTGGETQYF
.,.,TRBV5-1,TRBJ1-4,TGCGCCAGCAGCTCATCCGACCGATCTGCTGAAAAACTGTTTTTT,CASSSSDRSAEKLFF
.,.,TRBV20-1,TRBJ1-5,TGCAGTGCTAGTTCGGGTATGAGCAATCAGCCCCAGCATTTT,CSASSGMSNQPQHF
.,.,TRBV7-3,TRBJ2-1,TGTGCCAGCAGCTCCTTCGGGTTTGGCAATGAGCAGTTCTTC,CASSSFGFGNEQFF
.,.,TRBV10-3,TRBJ1-1,TGTGCCATCAGGAAGGACGGGGGGGACACTGAAGCTTTCTTT,CAIRKDGGDTEAFF
.,.,TRBV4-3,TRBJ1-2,TGCGCCAACAGCCAATCAGGGTCTTATGGCTACACCTTC,CANSQSGSYGYTF
.,.,TRBV29-1,TRBJ1-1,TGCAGCGCCTTCAGGGGAGCTGAAGCTTTCTTT,CSAFRGAEAFF
TRBD2,.,TRBV6-5,TRBJ2-1,TGTGCCAGCAGCCAACTAGCGGGGGCCCTCAATGAGCAGTTCTTC,CASSQLAGALNEQFF
.,few,TRBV29-1,TRBJ2-3,TGCAGCGTTGAAGCCACTTCCACAGATACGCAGTATTTT,CSVEATSTDTQYF
.,.,TRBV10-3,TRBJ1-3,TGTGCCATCAGTGAGGGCAGGGCTGGAAACACCATATATTTT,CAISEGRAGNTIYF
TRBD2,.,TRBV20-1,TRBJ2-3,TGCAGTGCTAGAGAAGGGACTAGCGGGGGGTTAGATACGCAGTATTTT,CSAREGTSGGLDTQYF
TRBD2,.,TRBV28,TRBJ2-2,TGTGCCAGCAGCCCAGGGGGACTAGCGGGGGACCACACCGGGGAGCTGTTTTTT,CASSPGGLAGDHTGELFF
.,.,TRBV3-1,TRBJ1-5,.,CASSQEGGDYNEQFFGPNQPQHF
.,.,TRBV7-2,TRBJ2-6,TGTGCCAGCAGCATACAACAGGCTGGGGCCAACGTCCTGACTTTC,CASSIQQAGANVLTF
.,few,TRBV5-5,TRBJ2-3,TGTGCCAGCAACATGGGGCGGGCAGATACGCAGTATTTT,CASNMGRADTQYF
.,.,TRBV7-2,TRBJ2-1,TGTGCCAGCAGCTTTACACAGGGCGGCAGGTTCTTC,CASSFTQGGRFF
TRBD1,.,TRBV19,TRBJ1-2,TGTGCCAGTAAGGACAGGGAAGATGCTGGCCTTGGCTACACCTTC,CASKDREDAGLGYTF
TRBD2,.,TRBV20-1,TRBJ2-1,TGCAGTGCCAGGACTAGCGGGGTCTACAATGAGCAGTTCTTC,CSARTSGVYNEQFF
TRBD1,many,TRBV20-1,TRBJ2-1,TGCAGTGCTAGAGATTCTGGCAGGGGGCACCGCAATGAGCAGTTCTTC,CSARDSGRGHRNEQFF
TRBD2,.,TRBV3-1,TRBJ2-7,TGTGCCAGCATCCGGGGACTAGCGGGAATCTACGAGCAGTACTTC,CASIRGLAGIYEQYF
TRBD1,.,TRBV20-1,TRBJ2-7,TGCAGTGCTATGACAGGGTGGCCGAACGAGCAGTACTTC,CSAMTGWPNEQYF
TRBD1,few,TRBV29-1,TRBJ2-7,TGCAGCGTTACCTGGACAGGGAGCAACGAGCAGTACTTC,CSVTWTGSNEQYF
TRBD2,.,TRBV27,TRBJ2-1,TGTGCCAGCAGTTTCTTAGCGGGGGCCCATAAGGAGCAGTTCTTC,CASSFLAGAHKEQFF
.,.,TRBV6-5,TRBJ2-7,TGTGCCAGCAGTGAACGCGGCAGGACATACGAGCAGTACTTC,CASSERGRTYEQYF
TRBD2,.,TRBV12-3/TRBV12-4,TRBJ2-7,TGTGCCAGCAGGGGACTAGCGGGGTACGAGCAGTACTTC,CASRGLAGYEQYF
TRBD1,.,TRBV3-1,TRBJ1-2,TGTGCCAGCAGCCAAGATATCGGGACAGGGAGGCTGTGTGGCTACACCTTC,CASSQDIGTGRLCGYTF
TRBD1,once,TRBV7-2,TRBJ2-7,TGTGCCAGCAGCGAAGGGACAGGCCCGGCTCCGTACTTC,CASSEGTGPAPYF
.,once,TRBV3-1,TRBJ2-3,TGTGCCAGCAGCCTCTTTTGGGGGTGGGGCACAGATACGCAGTATTTT,CASSLFWGWGTDTQYF
.,.,TRBV27,TRBJ2-7,TGTGCCAGTGAAAACAGGGGACTCAATTCCTACGAGCAGTACTTC,CASENRGLNSYEQYF
TRBD1,.,TRBV12-3/TRBV12-4,TRBJ1-5,TGTGCCAGCAGTTTAGAGGGGACAGTGGGGCAGCCCCAGCATTTT,CASSLEGTVGQPQHF
.,.,TRBV19,TRBJ2-5,TGTGCCAGTAGCCCAGGGACGGGCCGCTGGGAGCAGTACTTC,CASSPGTGRWEQYF